This is a list of T cell receptor beta chains from one sample in a study of T cells in Graves' hyperthyroidism and ophthalmopathy. TCRdb independently ran MiXCR on the multiplex PCR reads; one entry per CDR3 protein. The table has approximately 380,000 distinct CDR3 sequences, roughly an eighth seen once. The specimen was blood. These receptors originate from a man aged 45-65 years with Graves' ophthalmopathy. Both conserved end residues are part of each CDR3. The D gene is left open where the match is weak. Clone size, where shown, is once, few, many, or a class for clones that have expanded.

TRBJ2-6 TRBD1 NA TRBV5-5 TGTGCCAGCAGCTCGGCAGGGGGTGGTGGGGCCAACGTCCTGACTTTC CASSSAGGGGANVLTF
TRBJ1-1 NA many TRBV6-2/TRBV6-3 TGTGCCAGCAGGACCCGGGGGGCTGGGACCACTGAAGCTTTCTTT CASRTRGAGTTEAFF
TRBJ2-7 NA many TRBV3-1 TGTGCCAGCAGCCAAGCACAGCGGACCGTCTACGAGCAGTACTTC CASSQAQRTVYEQYF
TRBJ2-2 NA NA TRBV9 TGTGCCAGCAGCGTAGCCCCCTCCGGGGAGCTGTTTTTT CASSVAPSGELFF
TRBJ2-7 TRBD2 NA TRBV7-9 TGTGCCAGCAGCTTAGTGTCTAGCGGGGAATACGAGCAGTACTTC CASSLVSSGEYEQYF
TRBJ2-1 TRBD1 many TRBV2 TGTGCCAGCAGGCAGGGGGCTTACTCCTACAATGAGCAGTTCTTC CASRQGAYSYNEQFF
TRBJ2-1 TRBD2 few TRBV24-1 TGTGCCACCAGTGATTCTACTAGCGGGGGATCCTACAATGAGCAGTTCTTC CATSDSTSGGSYNEQFF
TRBJ2-3 TRBD1 many TRBV3-1 TGTGCCGGCAGCTCTCCCGGACAGGTGACAGATACGCAGTATTTT CAGSSPGQVTDTQYF
TRBJ2-5 NA many TRBV12-3/TRBV12-4 TGTGCCAGCAGTTTAGAAGGATCTCTGGGGACCCAGTACTTC CASSLEGSLGTQYF
TRBJ1-3 NA many TRBV18 TGTGCCAGCTCACTAGGCAACTCTGGAAACACCATATATTTT CASSLGNSGNTIYF
TRBJ2-2 NA many TRBV11-2 TGTGCCAGCAGCTTACGGAGCGGGACCGGGGAGCTGTTTTTT CASSLRSGTGELFF
TRBJ2-1 TRBD1 NA TRBV28 TGTGTCAGCAGTTTATCAGGGGGCAACAATGAGCAGTTCTTC CVSSLSGGNNEQFF
TRBJ2-7 TRBD1 many TRBV5-1 TGCGCCAGCAGCTCCCACCTTGGGACAGCTACCTACGAGCAGTACTTC CASSSHLGTATYEQYF
TRBJ2-7 NA few TRBV20-1 TGCAGTGCTACCCCCTACGAGCAGTACTTC CSATPYEQYF
TRBJ2-2 TRBD1 many TRBV5-1 TGCGCCAGCAGCCCCCGGACAGGGGTTACCGGGGAGCTGTTTTTT CASSPRTGVTGELFF
TRBJ2-1 NA many TRBV12-3/TRBV12-4 TGTGCCAGCAGTTTTGGCGGACCACCTAAAGAGCAGTTCTTC CASSFGGPPKEQFF
TRBJ2-3 TRBD2 many TRBV5-1 TGCGCCAGCAATGGAGCGGGAAAGACAGATACGCAGTATTTT CASNGAGKTDTQYF
TRBJ1-5 NA many TRBV18 TGTGCCAGCTCACCAACGGTGGGGGACGGAGGACGATGGCCCCAGCATTTT CASSPTVGDGGRWPQHF
TRBJ2-2 TRBD2 few TRBV24-1 TGTGCCACCAGTGATACTAGCGGAGATAACACCGGGGAGCTGTTTTTT CATSDTSGDNTGELFF
TRBJ2-1 NA few TRBV9 TGTGCCAGCAGCGTAGACGGGACCTCCATATACAATGAGCAGTTCTTC CASSVDGTSIYNEQFF